The 26 T cell receptor beta chains listed next were all sequenced from one sample in a study of shared clonotypes between healthy human individuals (dated by TCRdb to 2019 to 2021). CD8 naive samples were CD45RO-negative cells positively selected for CCR7, giving a CD45RA+CCR7+ population that excluded TemRA cells. Libraries were built with the immunoSEQ multiplex PCR assay. The table comes from immuneACCESS by way of TCRdb, which keeps in-frame sequences with V and J called. Part of the clones is missing from these tables; in studies checked, under half for an unresolved V gene and the rest for unknown reasons. This sample gives about 2.1 million clones in total; roughly 93% of them show up just once. In total, the top ten clones hold 1.5% to 2% of the sample. The source material was naive CD8+ T cells from PBMCs. The intended sense of this specimen's cell subset or site label: CD45RA+CCR7+. The receptors originated from a man between 18 and 35 years old in good health. Some clones in this sample may be carry-over from other donors' samples.

The J gene is TRBJ2-5, the V gene TRBV7-9; D gene unclear. V was clipped by 2 bases and J by 4 bases, with 20 bases between them. Per the germline V gene, CDR1 is SEHNR and CDR2 is FQNEAQ (reference sequence). The CDR3 extends over 17 amino acids. In nucleotides, the CDR3 is TGTGCCAGCAGCTTAAATCCCGAGTCCACACTGGGAGAGACCCAGTACTTC. Translated: CASSLNPESTLGETQYF.

This clone was counted a single time. The gene calls are TRBV10-3 and TRBJ2-7; D ambiguous. The CDR3 is made up of 12 amino acids. V was cut by 7 bases and J by 2 bases, with 9 bases left in between. Germline CDR1 ENHRY, CDR2 SYGVKD. CDR3 coding DNA: TGTGCCATCAACGGCGGAACCTACGAGCAGTACTTC. It is translated as CAINGGTYEQYF.

On this clone itself: Other nucleotide sequences in the sample specify the same CDR3. This chain connects TRBV6-5 to TRBJ2-1; D may correspond to TRBD1 or TRBD2 (5 bases each). V was shortened by 2 bases and J by 5 bases, with 10 bases between the two germline ends. CDR1 MNHEY and CDR2 SVGAGI come from the germline V gene. The CDR3 sequence is 14 residues long. The CDR3 DNA sequence: TGTGCCAGCAGTTACCCGGGGCAGGACAATGAGCAGTTCTTC. Translating it yields CASSYPGQDNEQFF.

The chain joins TRBV4-1 to TRBJ2-7; the D call may be TRBD1 or TRBD2 (6 bases each). Germline CDR1 MGHRA, CDR2 YSYEKL. The CDR3 runs 16 residues. V was shortened by 0 bases and J by 4 bases, with 16 bases between the two germline ends. The CDR3 protein is CASSQDRETGPYEQYF. The CDR3 nucleotides read TGCGCCAGCAGCCAAGATCGGGAGACAGGTCCGTACGAGCAGTACTTC.

The CDR3: CASSDGGSLNTQYF. The DNA for the CDR3 is TGTGCCAGCAGTGATGGCGGGAGCCTGAATACGCAGTATTTT. The rearrangement joins TRBV25-1 to TRBJ2-3, with 7 positions matching TRBD2. The V segment lost 3 bases and the J segment 7 bases; nucleotides outside the gene matches: 7. The CDR3 length is 14 residues. Germline V gives CDR1 MGHDK, CDR2 SYGVNS.

The CDR3 spells CASSYSVGARSYEQYF. The CDR3, as DNA: TGTGCCAGCAGTTACTCGGTTGGGGCTAGGAGCTACGAGCAGTACTTC. The V gene is TRBV6-5, the J gene TRBJ2-7; tentative D call: TRBD1 (5 bases). The germline gives CDR1 MNHEY, CDR2 SVGAGI. The CDR3 contains 16 residues. Trimming took off 0 bases at V and 3 bases at J, with 15 bases between the two ends.

This chain joins TRBV20-1 and TRBJ2-7; D may match TRBD1 or TRBD2 (5 bases each). CDR1 is DFQATT, CDR2 SNEGSKA, per germline (reference sequence). The CDR3 is 11 amino acids. The CDR3 DNA sequence: TGCGGAGGCGTGAGGGGTTACGAGCAGTACTTC. Encoded protein: CGGVRGYEQYF.

This chain uses TRBV6-5 with TRBJ2-5, with D unclear. Germline-derived CDR1 and CDR2 are MNHEY and SVGAGI. The ends were cut back, 5 bases at V and 3 bases at J, with 13 bases in the middle. The CDR3 has 14 residues. Here the CDR3 DNA reads TGTGCCAGCAGTCCTGACTTTACCAAAGAGACCCAGTACTTC. Translation: CASSPDFTKETQYF.

As DNA, the CDR3 is TGTGCCTGGAGTGTACGCTCAGGGCGTCCTGGTAATTCACCCCTCCACTTT. Protein: CAWSVRSGRPGNSPLHF. The chain combines TRBV30 with TRBJ1-6; D may be TRBD1 (5 bases). Germline V gene sequence: CDR1 GTSNPN, CDR2 SVGIG (reference sequence). CDR3 length equals 17 residues. The V end was cut by 0 bases, the J end by 6 bases, with 18 bases between. Using reference TRBV30 and TRBJ1-6 for the parts outside the CDR3, the full variable domain is SQTIHQWPATLVQPVGSPLSLECTVEGTSNPNLYWYRQAAGRGLQLLFYSVGIGQISSEVPQNLSASRPQDRQFILSSKKLLLSDSGFYLCAWSVRSGRPGNSPLHFGNGTRLTVT.

The V gene is TRBV5-8, the J gene TRBJ1-1; D remains ambiguous. Trimming took off 2 bases at V and 2 bases at J, with 7 bases between the two ends. The length of the CDR3 is 13 residues. Germline values: CDR1 SGHTS, CDR2 YDEGEE. Written as DNA, the CDR3 is TGTGCCAGCAGCTTTACAGAAAACACTGAAGCTTTCTTT. As protein: CASSFTENTEAFF.

The chain is built from TRBV2 and TRBJ2-1, with 14 bases lining up with TRBD2. The CDR3 has 18 amino acids. Per germline, CDR1 SNHLY and CDR2 FYNNEI. With 6 bases clipped from V and 2 bases from J, the junction kept 9 bases outside the gene matches. The DNA for the CDR3 is TGTGCCAGCAGCCCGACTAGCGGGAGGGCCGAGGCCTACAATGAGCAGTTCTTC. Amino acid sequence: CASSPTSGRAEAYNEQFF. The complete variable domain, with remaining parts taken from reference TRBV2 and TRBJ2-1, reads EPEVTQTPSHQVTQMGQEVILRCVPISNHLYFYWYRQILGQKVEFLVSFYNNEISEKSEIFDDQFSVERPDGSNFTLKIRSTKLEDSAMYFCASSPTSGRAEAYNEQFFGPGTRLTVL.

The chain has TRBV12-5 and TRBJ1-5; D call uncertain. The V gene's germline CDR1 is LGHNT and CDR2 FRNRAP. V gave up 1 base and J gave up 8 bases, with 12 bases separating them. This CDR3 has 14 amino acids. In DNA, the CDR3 is TGTGCTAGTGGTTTGGAGGGCCCCCTTGAGCCCCAGCATTTT. It is translated as CASGLEGPLEPQHF.

The genes are TRBV25-1 and TRBJ1-4; 11 nucleotides match TRBD1. The CDR3 is 16 amino acids. Germline V CDR1 and CDR2: MGHDK, SYGVNS. Trimming removed 4 bases from V and 10 bases from J; junction bases left unmatched: 11. The CDR3 sequence is CASSGWRGQGAGKLFF. The CDR3 DNA sequence: TGTGCCAGCAGTGGGTGGCGAGGACAGGGGGCGGGAAAACTGTTTTTT.

This chain's CDR3 is CASSQSPGYEKLFF. CDR3 nucleotide sequence: TGCGCCAGCAGTCAATCCCCCGGTTATGAAAAACTGTTTTTT. V usage is TRBV23-1 and J usage is TRBJ1-4; D is unclear. TRBV23-1 is sorted into the ORF group, with uncertain function. The CDR3 runs 14 residues. Trimming left V 0 bases short and J 6 bases short, with 8 bases between.

About this clone: A read error may explain this, as a much larger clone is one base away. Distinct nucleotide sequences in the sample also encode this CDR3. The chain links TRBV7-9 to TRBJ2-2, with D perhaps TRBD1 (6 bases). CDR3 length: 14 amino acids. The V gene lost 1 base and the J gene lost 4 bases, with 7 bases spanning the gap. The germline gives CDR1 SEHNR, CDR2 FQNEAQ (reference sequence). CDR3 protein: CASSLGGLTGELFF. CDR3 nucleotides: TGTGCCAGCAGCTTAGGGGGGCTCACCGGGGAGCTGTTTTTT.

V and J are TRBV10-1 and TRBJ2-1, with D possibly TRBD1 on 6 matching bases. Germline assignment: CDR1 WNHNN and CDR2 SYGVQD (reference sequence). The CDR3 is made up of 14 amino acids. V was shortened by 2 bases and J by 7 bases, with 12 bases between the two germline ends. CDR3: CASSEINRANEQFF. The CDR3 nucleotides are TGCGCCAGCAGTGAGATTAACAGGGCGAATGAGCAGTTCTTC.

The J gene is TRBJ2-1, the V gene TRBV4-1; 7 bases fit TRBD1. V lost 1 base, J lost 2 bases, and 2 bases stayed unmatched. This CDR3 is built from 15 residues. Looked up from germline, CDR1 is MGHRA and CDR2 is YSYEKL. This CDR3 is CASSQVTGTYNEQFF. Here the CDR3 DNA reads TGCGCCAGCAGCCAAGTGACAGGGACCTACAATGAGCAGTTCTTC.

V is TRBV27 and J is TRBJ2-1; D remains ambiguous. Germline values: CDR1 MNHEY, CDR2 SMNVEV (reference sequence). Trimming stripped 4 bases from V and 7 bases from J, with 11 bases between. The CDR3 consists of 13 residues. The CDR3 DNA reads TGTGCCAGCAGTTATTGGGATAAGAATGAGCAGTTCTTC. It codes for CASSYWDKNEQFF.

In this sample, this clone turned up once. V gene TRBV7-9 combines with J gene TRBJ2-1; 9 nucleotides agree with TRBD2. The CDR3 length is 16 residues. Germline assignment: CDR1 SEHNR and CDR2 FQNEAQ (reference sequence). V was pared by 1 base and J by 0 bases, with 1 base of the junction left unmatched. The CDR3 bases are TGTGCCAGCAGCTTAGATAGCGGGAGCTCCTACAATGAGCAGTTCTTC. Translated, it gives CASSLDSGSSYNEQFF.

Concerning this clone: The same CDR3 can be traced to other DNA sequences in this sample. The chain has TRBV28 and TRBJ2-7; D unresolved. CDR1 and CDR2 (germline): MDHEN, SYDVKM. CDR3 length equals 14 residues. Trimming took off 3 bases at V and 2 bases at J, with 11 bases between the two ends. For the CDR3, the DNA is TGTGCCAGCAGTTTCGGCCGGAGCGCCTACGAGCAGTACTTC. It translates to CASSFGRSAYEQYF.

The chain joins TRBV11-2 to TRBJ2-6, with 7 bases identical to TRBD2. The CDR3 is made up of 15 amino acids. Germline CDR1 and CDR2: SGHAT and FQNNGV. After removal of 5 bases from V and 0 bases from J, the junction contained 1 base not matched to a gene. As DNA, the CDR3 is TGTGCCAGCAGCCGGGGGGACTCTGGGGCCAACGTCCTGACTTTC. This gives the protein CASSRGDSGANVLTF.

V is TRBV29-1 and J is TRBJ2-7; D may be TRBD1 (5 bases). The CDR3 contains 15 residues. CDR1 is SQVTM, CDR2 ANQGSEA, per germline. V lost 0 bases and J lost 0, with 12 bases in between. The CDR3 spells CSVEEPNRSSYEQYF. The DNA for the CDR3 is TGCAGCGTTGAAGAACCCAACAGGAGCTCCTACGAGCAGTACTTC.

The chain recombines TRBV9 with TRBJ1-1; TRBD1 agrees at 9 bases. The CDR3 is 16 amino acids. Germline V gene sequence: CDR1 SGDLS, CDR2 YYNGEE. Trimming removed 3 bases from V and 1 base from J; junction bases left unmatched: 7. The CDR3 sequence is CASSAYTGGANTEAFF. The CDR3 region has the DNA TGTGCCAGCAGCGCCTACACAGGGGGCGCGAACACTGAAGCTTTCTTT.

The chain has TRBV7-8 and TRBJ2-7, with D possibly matching TRBD1 (6 bases). The CDR3 spans 14 residues. The V gene lost 5 bases and the J gene lost 3 bases, with 14 bases spanning the gap. From germline, CDR1 is SGHVS and CDR2 FQNEAQ. CDR3 in DNA: TGTGCCAGCAGCACCGCCCCACAGGGCTACGAGCAGTACTTC. It translates to CASSTAPQGYEQYF. The full variable domain, with the rest looked up from reference TRBV7-8 and TRBJ2-7, is GAGVSQSPRYKVAKRGQDVALRCDPISGHVSLFWYQQALGQGPEFLTYFQNEAQLDKSGLPSDRFFAERPEGSVSTLKIQRTQQEDSAVYLCASSTAPQGYEQYFGPGTRLTVT.

This chain joins TRBV11-2 and TRBJ1-5, with D tentatively TRBD1 (5 bases). The V and J ends lost 3 bases and 5 bases respectively, with 11 bases between them. Germline assignment: CDR1 SGHAT and CDR2 FQNNGV. The CDR3 has 14 amino acids. This chain's CDR3 is CASSFSAGHQPQHF. In DNA, the CDR3 is TGTGCCAGCAGCTTTTCGGCAGGGCATCAGCCCCAGCATTTT.

Only one count was recorded for this clone. V and J are TRBV11-2 and TRBJ2-7; 9 bases are a match to TRBD2. Per the germline V gene, CDR1 is SGHAT and CDR2 is FQNNGV. The CDR3 is 14 residues long. Trimming at V came to 3 bases and at J to 6 bases, leaving 6 bases not matched to a gene. CDR3 protein: CASSLGGRVVEQYF. As DNA, the CDR3 is TGTGCCAGCAGCTTGGGCGGGAGGGTAGTCGAGCAGTACTTC.